This T cell receptor (beta chain) appears in the sequencing data of a study of blood T cell repertoires in COVID-19. Some clones are missing from TCRdb's copy, which holds only in-frame ones; the method was immunoSEQ multiplex PCR. The sample includes about 260,000 clones, roughly 90% of them seen just once. Germline values: CDR1 SGHVS, CDR2 FNYEAQ. V lost 4 bases to trimming and J lost 2 bases; unmatched junction nucleotides: 7. CDR3 size: 16 residues. The source of this sequence is a woman in her twenties or thirties with COVID-19, enrolled during active disease. The chain has TRBV7-6 and TRBJ2-2, with 7 bases aligning to TRBD2. The source material was peripheral blood. CDR3 sequence: CASSSPGTNNTGELFF. The CDR3 region has the DNA TGTGCCAGCAGCTCCCCCGGGACTAATAACACCGGGGAGCTGTTTTTT.